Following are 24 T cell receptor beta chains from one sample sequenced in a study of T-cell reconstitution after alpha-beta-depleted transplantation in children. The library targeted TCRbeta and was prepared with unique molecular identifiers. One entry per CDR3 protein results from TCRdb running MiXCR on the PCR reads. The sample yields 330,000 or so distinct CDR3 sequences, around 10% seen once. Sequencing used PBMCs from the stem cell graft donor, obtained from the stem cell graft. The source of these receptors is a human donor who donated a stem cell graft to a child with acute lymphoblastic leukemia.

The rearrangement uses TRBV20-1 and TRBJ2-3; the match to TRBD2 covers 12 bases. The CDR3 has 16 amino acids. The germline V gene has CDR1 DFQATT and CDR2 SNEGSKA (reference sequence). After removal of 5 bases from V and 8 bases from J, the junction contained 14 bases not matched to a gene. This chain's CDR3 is CSARSSGRAVQGTQYF. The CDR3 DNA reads TGCAGTGCTCGTTCTAGCGGGAGGGCGGTTCAGGGTACGCAGTATTTT.

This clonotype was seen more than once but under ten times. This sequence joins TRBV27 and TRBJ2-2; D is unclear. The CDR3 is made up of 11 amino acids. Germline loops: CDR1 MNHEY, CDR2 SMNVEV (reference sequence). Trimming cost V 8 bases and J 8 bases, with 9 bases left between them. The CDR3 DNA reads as TGTGCCAGCCAAGGGCGAGGGGAGCTGTTTTTT. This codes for CASQGRGELFF.

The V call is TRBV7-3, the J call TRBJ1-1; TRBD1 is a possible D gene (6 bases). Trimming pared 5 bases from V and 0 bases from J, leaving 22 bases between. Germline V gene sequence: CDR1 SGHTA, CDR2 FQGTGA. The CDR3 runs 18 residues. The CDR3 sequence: CASSPDTARTDLNTEAFF. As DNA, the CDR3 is TGTGCCAGCAGCCCCGACACCGCCCGGACAGACCTGAACACTGAAGCTTTCTTT.

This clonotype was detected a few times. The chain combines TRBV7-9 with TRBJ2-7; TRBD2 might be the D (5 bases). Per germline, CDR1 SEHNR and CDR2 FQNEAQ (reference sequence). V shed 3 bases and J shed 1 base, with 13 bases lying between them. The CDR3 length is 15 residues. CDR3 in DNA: TGTGCCAGCAGCTTCGGGGAGATAACTTCCTACGAGCAGTACTTC. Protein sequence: CASSFGEITSYEQYF.

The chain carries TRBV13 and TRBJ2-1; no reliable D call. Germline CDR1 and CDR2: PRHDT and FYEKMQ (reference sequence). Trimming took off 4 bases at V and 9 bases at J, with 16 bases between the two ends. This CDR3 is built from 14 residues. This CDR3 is CASSSHAPRSEQFF. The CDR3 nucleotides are TGTGCCAGCAGCTCCCATGCCCCGAGAAGTGAGCAGTTCTTC.

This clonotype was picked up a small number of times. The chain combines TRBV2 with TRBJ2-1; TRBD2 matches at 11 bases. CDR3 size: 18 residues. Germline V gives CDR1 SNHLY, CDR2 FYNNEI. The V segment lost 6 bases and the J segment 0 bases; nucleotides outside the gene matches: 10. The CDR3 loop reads CASRGTSGIKSSYNEQFF. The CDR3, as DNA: TGTGCCAGCAGAGGGACTAGCGGAATAAAAAGCTCCTACAATGAGCAGTTCTTC.

The CDR3 coding sequence is TGTGCCAGCCTTAACAGGGGGCGTTGGCAAGAGACCCAGTACTTC. Translating gives CASLNRGRWQETQYF. The chain recombines TRBV6-1 with TRBJ2-5; 9 bases are shared with TRBD1. CDR3 length: 15 amino acids. V gave up 8 bases and J gave up 2 bases; unmatched junction bases: 9. The germline gives CDR1 MNHNS, CDR2 SASEGT.

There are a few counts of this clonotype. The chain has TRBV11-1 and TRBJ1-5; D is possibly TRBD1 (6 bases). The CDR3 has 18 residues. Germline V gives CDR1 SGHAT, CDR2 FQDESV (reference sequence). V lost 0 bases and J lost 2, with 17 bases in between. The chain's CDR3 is CASSLASGAPLRNQPQHF. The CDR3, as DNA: TGTGCCAGCAGCTTAGCGTCAGGGGCCCCTTTGCGCAATCAGCCCCAGCATTTT.

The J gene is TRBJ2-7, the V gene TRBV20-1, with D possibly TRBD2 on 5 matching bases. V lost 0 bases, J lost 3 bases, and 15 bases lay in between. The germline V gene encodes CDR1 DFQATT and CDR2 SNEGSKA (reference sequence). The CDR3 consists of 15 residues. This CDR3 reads CSARDRGVGSYEQYF. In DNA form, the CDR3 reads TGCAGTGCTAGAGATCGAGGTGTTGGGAGCTACGAGCAGTACTTC.

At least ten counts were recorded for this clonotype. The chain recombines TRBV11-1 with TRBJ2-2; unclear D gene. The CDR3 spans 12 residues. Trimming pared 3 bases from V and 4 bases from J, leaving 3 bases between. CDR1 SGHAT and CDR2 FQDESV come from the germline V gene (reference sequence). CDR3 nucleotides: TGTGCCAGCAGCTTTGTCACCGGGGAGCTGTTTTTT. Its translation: CASSFVTGELFF.

CDR3 in DNA: TGCGCCAGCAGCCAAGAAACAGGGGTCCTCACTGAAGCTTTCTTT. Amino acid sequence: CASSQETGVLTEAFF. The chain uses TRBV4-3 and TRBJ1-1; 7 positions match TRBD1. This CDR3 has 15 amino acids. After removal of 0 bases from V and 4 bases from J, the junction contained 5 bases not matched to a gene. CDR1 is LGHNA and CDR2 is YSLEER in the germline V gene.

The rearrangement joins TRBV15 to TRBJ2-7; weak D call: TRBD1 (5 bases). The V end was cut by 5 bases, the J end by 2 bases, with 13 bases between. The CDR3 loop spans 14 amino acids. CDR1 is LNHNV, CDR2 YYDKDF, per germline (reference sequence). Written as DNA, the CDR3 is TGTGCCACCAGCCGTGGGGCAGTTACCTACGAGCAGTACTTC. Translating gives CATSRGAVTYEQYF.

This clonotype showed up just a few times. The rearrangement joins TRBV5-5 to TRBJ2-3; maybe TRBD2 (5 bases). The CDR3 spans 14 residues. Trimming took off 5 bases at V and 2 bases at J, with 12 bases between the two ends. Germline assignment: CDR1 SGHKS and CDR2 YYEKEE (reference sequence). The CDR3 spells CASRGTRFTDTQYF. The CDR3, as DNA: TGTGCCAGCAGGGGAACTAGATTCACAGATACGCAGTATTTT.

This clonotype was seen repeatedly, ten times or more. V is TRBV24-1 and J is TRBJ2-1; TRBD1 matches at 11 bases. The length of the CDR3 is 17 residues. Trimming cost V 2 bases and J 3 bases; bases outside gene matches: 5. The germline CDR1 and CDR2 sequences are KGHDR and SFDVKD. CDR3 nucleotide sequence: TGTGCCACCAGTGATTCCAGGACAGGGGGCGTCTACAATGAGCAGTTCTTC. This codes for CATSDSRTGGVYNEQFF.

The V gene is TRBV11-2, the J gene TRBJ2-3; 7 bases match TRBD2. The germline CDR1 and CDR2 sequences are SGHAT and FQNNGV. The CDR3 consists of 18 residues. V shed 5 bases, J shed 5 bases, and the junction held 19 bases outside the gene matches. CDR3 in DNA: TGTGCCAGCAGCCGAATGTCGTGGGAGGGCCGTGGTGGAGATACGCAGTATTTT. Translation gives CASSRMSWEGRGGDTQYF.

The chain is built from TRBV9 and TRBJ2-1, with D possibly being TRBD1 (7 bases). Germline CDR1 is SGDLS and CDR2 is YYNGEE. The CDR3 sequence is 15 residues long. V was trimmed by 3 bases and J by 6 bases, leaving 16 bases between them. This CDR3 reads CASSAPRGVVNEQFF. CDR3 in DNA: TGTGCCAGCAGCGCCCCCAGGGGGGTGGTCAATGAGCAGTTCTTC.

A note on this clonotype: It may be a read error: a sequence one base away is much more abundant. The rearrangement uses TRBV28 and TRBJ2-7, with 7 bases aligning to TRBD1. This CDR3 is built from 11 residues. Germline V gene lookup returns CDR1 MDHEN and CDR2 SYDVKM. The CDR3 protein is CARSYRGEQYF. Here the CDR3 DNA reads TGTGCCCGCAGCTACAGGGGCGAGCAGTACTTC.

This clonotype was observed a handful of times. DNA of the CDR3: TGCGCCAGCAGCCAGACCCTAGCGGGAGGGCCAGAAGCAGATACGCAGTATTTT. This gives the protein CASSQTLAGGPEADTQYF. V and J are TRBV4-3 and TRBJ2-3, with 12 bases aligning to TRBD2. This CDR3 contains 18 residues. Trimming cost V 3 bases and J 4 bases; bases outside gene matches: 11. The germline V gene has CDR1 LGHNA and CDR2 YSLEER.

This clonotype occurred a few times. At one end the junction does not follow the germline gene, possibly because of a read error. Here the CDR3 reads CASSSRLAAQTF. The CDR3 coding sequence is TGTGCCAGCAGTTCCCGACTAGCGGCACAAACCTTT. The V call is TRBV12-3 or TRBV12-4, the J call TRBJ2-3; 9 nucleotides agree with TRBD2. CDR3 length equals 12 residues.

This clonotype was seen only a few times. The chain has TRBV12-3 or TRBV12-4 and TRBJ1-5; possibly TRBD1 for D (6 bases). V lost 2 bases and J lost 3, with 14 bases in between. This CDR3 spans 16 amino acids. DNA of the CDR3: TGTGCCAGCAGTTTATTTGGGGGCCGACACAATCAGCCCCAGCATTTT. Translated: CASSLFGGRHNQPQHF.

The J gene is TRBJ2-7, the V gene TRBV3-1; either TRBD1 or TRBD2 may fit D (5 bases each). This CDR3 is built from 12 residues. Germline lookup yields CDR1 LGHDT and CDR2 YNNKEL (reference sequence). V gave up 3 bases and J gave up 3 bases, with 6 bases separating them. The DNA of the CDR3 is TGTGCCAGCAGCCAGGGGGACTACGAGCAGTACTTC. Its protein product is CASSQGDYEQYF.

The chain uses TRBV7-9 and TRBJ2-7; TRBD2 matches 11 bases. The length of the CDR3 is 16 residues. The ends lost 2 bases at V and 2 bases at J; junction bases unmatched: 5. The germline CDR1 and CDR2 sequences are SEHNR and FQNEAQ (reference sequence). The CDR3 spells CASSLSLAGVTYEQYF. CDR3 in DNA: TGTGCCAGCAGCTTATCACTAGCGGGGGTAACCTACGAGCAGTACTTC.

The CDR3 DNA is TGTGCCACCTGGGGGACGGACGAAGAGACCCAGTACTTC. The encoded protein is CATWGTDEETQYF. This sequence joins TRBV19 and TRBJ2-5; perhaps D is TRBD1 or TRBD2 (5 bases each). CDR1 is LNHDA and CDR2 is SQIVND in the germline V gene (reference sequence). The ends were cut back, 10 bases at V and 3 bases at J, with 15 bases in the middle. There are 13 residues in the CDR3.

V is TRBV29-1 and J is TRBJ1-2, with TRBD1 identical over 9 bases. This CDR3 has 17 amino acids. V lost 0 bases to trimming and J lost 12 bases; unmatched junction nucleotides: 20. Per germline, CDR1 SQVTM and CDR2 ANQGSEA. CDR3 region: CSVEDRTSGTGTYFHTF. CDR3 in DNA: TGCAGCGTTGAAGACCGGACCTCCGGGACAGGGACTTATTTCCACACCTTC. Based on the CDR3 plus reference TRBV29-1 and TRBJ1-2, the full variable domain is SAVISQKPSRDICQRGTSLTIQCQVDSQVTMMFWYRQQPGQSLTLIATANQGSEATYESGFVIDKFPISRPNLTFSTLTVSNMSPEDSSIYLCSVEDRTSGTGTYFHTFGSGTRLTVV.